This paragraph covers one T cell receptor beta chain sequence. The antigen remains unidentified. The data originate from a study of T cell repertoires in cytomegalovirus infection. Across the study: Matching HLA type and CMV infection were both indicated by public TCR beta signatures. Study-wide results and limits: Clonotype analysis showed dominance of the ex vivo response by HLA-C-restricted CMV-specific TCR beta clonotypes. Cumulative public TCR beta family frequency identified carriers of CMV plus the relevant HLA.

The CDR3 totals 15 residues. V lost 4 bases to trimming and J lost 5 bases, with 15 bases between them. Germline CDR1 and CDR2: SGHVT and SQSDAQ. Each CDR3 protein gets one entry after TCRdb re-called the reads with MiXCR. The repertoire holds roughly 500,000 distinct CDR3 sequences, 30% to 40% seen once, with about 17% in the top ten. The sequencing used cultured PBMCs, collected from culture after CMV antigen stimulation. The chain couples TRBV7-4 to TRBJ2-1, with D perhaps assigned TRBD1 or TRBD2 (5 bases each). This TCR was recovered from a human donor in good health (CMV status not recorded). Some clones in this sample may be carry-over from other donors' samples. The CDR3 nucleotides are TGTGCCAGCAGCTCCTGGGGTGGGACCGACAATGAGCAGTTCTTC. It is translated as CASSSWGGTDNEQFF.